Sequencing of this T cell receptor (beta chain) was carried out in a study of cytomegalovirus exposure and HLA in healthy donors. In the study overall: Tens of millions of unique TCRs, all from HLA-typed donors, were included in an early release of the data. Overall study findings and caveats: In a later analysis, most CMV-associated TCR beta chains appeared HLA-restricted. A prior analysis recorded that most TCR beta V segments were productive about 87% or about 30% of the time.

60 Vbeta and 13 Jbeta primers were used in PCR. In the original analysis: Per a later analysis, the number of unique TCR beta chains was roughly 83 million, of which around 9.9 million were shared. The method was immunoSEQ multiplex PCR; TCRdb's version includes in-frame clones alone and lacks a portion of them. V and J calls and clone size are given by that table; D and trimming were obtained from the DNA. Seen in this sample are around 37,000 clones; the ten most common clones hold approximately 6%. Trimming removed 4 bases from V and 1 base from J; junction bases left unmatched: 2. CDR3 length equals 14 residues. In germline, CDR1 is SGHRS, CDR2 YFSETQ. Concerning this clone itself: Its antigen is not known.

The TCR was taken from a human donor in good health. Source material: PBMCs. The chain links TRBV5-1 to TRBJ2-1, with 7 bases that match TRBD1. The CDR3 nucleotides read TGCGCCAGCAGCAAGGACAGGTCCTACAATGAGCAGTTCTTC. Encoded protein: CASSKDRSYNEQFF.